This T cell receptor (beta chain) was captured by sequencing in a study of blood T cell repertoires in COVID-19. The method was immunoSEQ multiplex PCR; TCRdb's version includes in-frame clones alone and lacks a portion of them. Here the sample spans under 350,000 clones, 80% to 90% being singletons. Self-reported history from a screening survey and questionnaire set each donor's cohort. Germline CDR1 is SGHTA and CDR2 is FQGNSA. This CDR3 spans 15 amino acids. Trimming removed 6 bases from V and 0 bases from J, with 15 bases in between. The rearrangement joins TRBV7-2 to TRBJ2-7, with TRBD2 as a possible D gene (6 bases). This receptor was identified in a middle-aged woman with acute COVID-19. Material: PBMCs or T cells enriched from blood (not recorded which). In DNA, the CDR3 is TGTGCCAGCAGTCATATCGGGGGAGACTCCTACGAGCAGTACTTC. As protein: CASSHIGGDSYEQYF.